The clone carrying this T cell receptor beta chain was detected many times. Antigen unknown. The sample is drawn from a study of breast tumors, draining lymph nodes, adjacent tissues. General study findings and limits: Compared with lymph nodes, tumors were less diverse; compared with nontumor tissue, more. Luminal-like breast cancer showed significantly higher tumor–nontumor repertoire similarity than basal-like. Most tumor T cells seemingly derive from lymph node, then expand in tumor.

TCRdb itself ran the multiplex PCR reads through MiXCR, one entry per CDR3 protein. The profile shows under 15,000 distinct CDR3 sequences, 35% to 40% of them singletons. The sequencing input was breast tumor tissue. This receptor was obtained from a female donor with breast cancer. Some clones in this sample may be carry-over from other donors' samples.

The CDR3: CSATLAGGYNEQFF. The CDR3 coding sequence is TGCAGTGCTACACTAGCGGGGGGGTACAATGAGCAGTTCTTC. The chain couples TRBV20-1 to TRBJ2-1; 13 bases fit TRBD2. The CDR3 length is 14 residues. Germline V gene lookup returns CDR1 DFQATT and CDR2 SNEGSKA (reference sequence). V lost 4 bases, J lost 4 bases, and 1 base stayed unmatched.